What follows is one TCR beta chain and its context. The ends were cut back, 6 bases at V and 1 base at J, with 9 bases in the middle. The CDR3 loop spans 13 amino acids. Germline CDR1 reads LNHDA; CDR2 reads SQIVND (reference sequence). These data belong to a study of CD8 T cells in Susac syndrome. TEMRA cells were enriched by FACS, and CD4+ and CD8+ T cells were negatively isolated. Reverse transcription of roughly 0.5 to 1 ug RNA used random hexamers. The immunoSEQ assay covered 54 Vbeta and 13 Jbeta segments for CDR3. TCRdb ran MiXCR on the immunoSEQ multiplex PCR reads and lists one entry per CDR3 protein. The sample contains approximately 190,000 distinct CDR3 sequences, roughly 92% of which appear only once.

What was sequenced was CD4+ T cells from PBMCs. This receptor was taken from a human donor in good health. J is TRBJ1-1 and V is TRBV19, with D hard to call. CDR3: CASRATRNTEAFF. The DNA for the CDR3 is TGTGCCAGTAGGGCGACCAGGAACACTGAAGCTTTCTTT.